This TCR beta chain was sequenced for a study of CD8+CD57+ T cells in acquired aplastic anemia (dated by TCRdb to about 2018). With regard to the full study: A mean of roughly 3.2 ug of DNA, ranging from roughly 0.17 to 30 ug, was extracted from sorted CD4+ and CD8+ cells. For healthy donor samples, the average read count was about 10.8 million for CD4+ cells and 11 million to 13 million for CD8+ cells. Findings and caveats that apply to the study as a whole: No significant difference in CD8+ Simpson's diversity was found between patients and healthy controls (P=0.060). Fewer than 30 CD8+ CDR3 sequences were found in both patients and controls but appeared to be highly expressed in patients and within the immunodominant clones of the patients.

The germline V gene yields WSHSY for CDR1 and SAAADI for CDR2. The germline ends are 18 bases apart after V is trimmed by 7 bases and J by 8 bases. The CDR3, from cysteine to phenylalanine, totals 15 residues. Kept here is only the CDR3 DNA, which spans 45 bases and is read in frame from base 1. Regarding this clonotype: The antigen it binds to is not known. Base qualities are not provided; no much larger clone lies one nucleotide away.

In the study, sorted CD4+ and CD8+ blood T cells from patients with severe aplastic anemia and from healthy subjects underwent deep sequencing of TCR repertoires. Ficoll-Paque density gradient centrifugation was used to isolate peripheral blood mononuclear cells. Before DNA extraction, CD4+ and CD8+ T cells were sorted with FACS or magnetic beads. TCR beta VDJ combination and CDR3 sequence profiling used genomic DNA as the template. An Illumina HiSeq 2000 was used for TCR repertoire sequencing. Per the original workflow: Repertoire assessment relied on Simpson's diversity index, CDR3 size and DJ length profiles, and TRBV/TRBJ rearrangement plots. Whichever DNA sequence was most abundant in the deep sequencing data was defined as the immunodominant clone. CDR3 amino acid sequences were checked for sharing across subjects and were also compared against the VDJdb database and published repertoires. The raw public data were reprocessed by TCRdb itself: fastp quality trimming at Q25, MiXCR clonotype calling, in-frame beta chains only. Each record represents a unique CDR3 protein, reported with the most common genes and DNA among its rows. Clone size and V and J calls follow TCRdb, not the original study. The sample table holds fewer than 250,000 distinct CDR3 sequences, of which approximately 50% were seen once. The ten top clones hold roughly 15% of the sample.

Here the chain combines TRBV10-2 and TRBJ1-6, with the D segment identity uncertain. The receptor comes from a human donor in good health, serving as a control. The specimen was sorted CD4+, CD8+, or CD8+CD57+ T cells (not recorded which) from PBMCs. The nucleotide sequence reads as follows: TGCGCCAGCAACGCCACCGCCGGTAGTTATTCACCCCTCCACTTT. This translates into CASNATAGSYSPLHF.